What follows are 10 T cell receptor beta chains derived from one specimen sequenced in a study of T cell clones after liver transplantation. The data were produced by immunoSEQ multiplex PCR, yet TCRdb's version contains in-frame clones alone and is incomplete. The repertoire holds some 120,000 clones, less than 95% seen once, with 0.75% to 0.85% in the top ten. Sequenced here: CD4+ T cells from blood, sampled 12 months after liver transplant. The origin of the receptors is a human patient who received a liver transplant. Part of the T cells may come from the graft donor.

The rearrangement links TRBV4-1 to TRBJ2-1; tentatively, D is TRBD1 (6 bases). V shed 5 bases and J shed 5 bases, with 22 bases lying between them. Per the germline V gene, CDR1 is MGHRA and CDR2 is YSYEKL. This CDR3 is built from 17 residues. CDR3 in DNA: TGCGCCAGCAGCTCGCAACTCGTGAGGGACAAGAACAATGAGCAGTTCTTC. Translated: CASSSQLVRDKNNEQFF.

A few counts support this clone. The chain joins TRBV28 to TRBJ2-7, with 7 nucleotides matching TRBD1. The CDR3 has 13 residues. The germline gives CDR1 MDHEN, CDR2 SYDVKM. The J segment lost 5 bases and the V segment lost 4 bases, leaving 5 bases of the junction unmatched. This CDR3 is CASSSGQNNEQYF. The DNA of the CDR3 is TGTGCCAGCAGTTCGGGACAGAATAACGAGCAGTACTTC.

The chain employs TRBV28 and TRBJ2-7, with D hard to call. The V gene's germline CDR1 is MDHEN and CDR2 SYDVKM. The germline V and J ends were trimmed by 5 bases and 4 bases, with 18 bases remaining between them. There are 15 residues in the CDR3. CDR3 protein: CASSPQFGRQYEQYF. For the CDR3, the DNA is TGTGCCAGCAGTCCCCAATTCGGGCGACAATACGAGCAGTACTTC.

This chain joins TRBV30 and TRBJ2-7; the match to TRBD2 covers 7 bases. The ends lost 0 bases at V and 3 bases at J; junction bases unmatched: 2. The CDR3 is 13 amino acids. CDR1 is GTSNPN, CDR2 SVGIG, per germline (reference sequence). This chain's CDR3 is CAWSVSGDYEQYF. CDR3 nucleotides: TGTGCCTGGAGTGTAAGCGGGGACTACGAGCAGTACTTC.

This chain uses TRBV28 with TRBJ2-1, with 12 positions matching TRBD2. CDR3 length: 15 amino acids. V shed 5 bases, J shed 8 bases, and the junction held 7 bases outside the gene matches. Germline-derived CDR1 and CDR2 are MDHEN and SYDVKM. The CDR3 DNA follows: TGTGCCAGCAGTCGGCCGGGACTAGCGGGCCATGAGCAGTTCTTC. This codes for CASSRPGLAGHEQFF.

The chain has TRBV18 and TRBJ2-1, with D possibly being TRBD2 (6 bases). Germline V lookup: CDR1 KGHSH, CDR2 LQKENI. The ends were cut back, 6 bases at V and 7 bases at J, with 22 bases in the middle. This CDR3 has 16 residues. The CDR3 DNA is TGTGCCAGCTCCCAAGCCCAGCCTAGCGCACAGAATGAGCAGTTCTTC. Its protein is CASSQAQPSAQNEQFF. Together with reference TRBV18 and TRBJ2-1, the CDR3 gives the full variable domain: NAGVMQNPRHLVRRRGQEARLRCSPMKGHSHVYWYRQLPEEGLKFMVYLQKENIIDESGMPKERFSAEFPKEGPSILRIQQVVRGDSAAYFCASSQAQPSAQNEQFFGPGTRLTVL.

The gene calls are TRBV5-1 and TRBJ1-1, with 10 bases fitting TRBD1. Per germline, CDR1 SGHRS and CDR2 YFSETQ. With 4 bases clipped from V and 3 bases from J, the junction kept 6 bases outside the gene matches. The CDR3 runs 15 residues. CDR3 residues: CASSLGQGVDTEAFF. The CDR3 bases are TGCGCCAGCAGCCTAGGACAGGGGGTGGACACTGAAGCTTTCTTT. The complete variable domain, with remaining parts taken from reference TRBV5-1 and TRBJ1-1, reads KAGVTQTPRYLIKTRGQQVTLSCSPISGHRSVSWYQQTPGQGLQFLFEYFSETQRNKGNFPGRFSGRQFSNSRSEMNVSTLELGDSALYLCASSLGQGVDTEAFFGQGTRLTVV.

This sequence joins TRBV5-1 and TRBJ2-7; possible D gene TRBD1, 6 bases. V was clipped by 1 base and J by 1 base, with 9 bases between them. The CDR3 has 14 amino acids. Germline CDR1 reads SGHRS; CDR2 reads YFSETQ. For the CDR3, the DNA is TGCGCCAGCAGCTTGACCGGACAGTCCTACGAGCAGTACTTC. Amino acids: CASSLTGQSYEQYF.

This CDR3 reads CASSQEVGTTQYF. The CDR3 DNA sequence: TGCGCCAGCAGCCAGGAGGTAGGGACTACCCAGTACTTC. The chain is built from TRBV4-1 and TRBJ2-5; D perhaps matches TRBD2 (6 bases). CDR1 is MGHRA, CDR2 YSYEKL, per germline. V lost 3 bases, J lost 8 bases, and 13 bases lay in between. The CDR3 is 13 amino acids.

The chain is built from TRBV5-1 and TRBJ2-3, with 7 bases aligning to TRBD2. Per germline, CDR1 SGHRS and CDR2 YFSETQ. This CDR3 is built from 16 residues. Trimming removed 4 bases from V and 2 bases from J; junction bases left unmatched: 10. Written as DNA, the CDR3 is TGCGCCAGCAGCGCATTAGCGGGTGGTTACACAGATACGCAGTATTTT. It codes for CASSALAGGYTDTQYF.